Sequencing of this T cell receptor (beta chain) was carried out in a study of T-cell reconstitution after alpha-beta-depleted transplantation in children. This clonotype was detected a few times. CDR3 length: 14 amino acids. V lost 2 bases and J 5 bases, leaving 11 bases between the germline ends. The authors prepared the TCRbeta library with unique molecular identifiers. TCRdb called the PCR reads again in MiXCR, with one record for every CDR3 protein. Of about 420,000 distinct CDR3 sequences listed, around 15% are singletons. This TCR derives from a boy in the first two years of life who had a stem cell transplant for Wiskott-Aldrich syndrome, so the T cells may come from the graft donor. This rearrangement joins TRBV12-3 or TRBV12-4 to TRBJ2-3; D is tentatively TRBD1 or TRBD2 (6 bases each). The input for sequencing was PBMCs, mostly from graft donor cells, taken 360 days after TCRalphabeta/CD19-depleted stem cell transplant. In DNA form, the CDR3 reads TGTGCCAGCAGTTTAAACGGGGGCAGAGATACGCAGTATTTT. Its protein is CASSLNGGRDTQYF.